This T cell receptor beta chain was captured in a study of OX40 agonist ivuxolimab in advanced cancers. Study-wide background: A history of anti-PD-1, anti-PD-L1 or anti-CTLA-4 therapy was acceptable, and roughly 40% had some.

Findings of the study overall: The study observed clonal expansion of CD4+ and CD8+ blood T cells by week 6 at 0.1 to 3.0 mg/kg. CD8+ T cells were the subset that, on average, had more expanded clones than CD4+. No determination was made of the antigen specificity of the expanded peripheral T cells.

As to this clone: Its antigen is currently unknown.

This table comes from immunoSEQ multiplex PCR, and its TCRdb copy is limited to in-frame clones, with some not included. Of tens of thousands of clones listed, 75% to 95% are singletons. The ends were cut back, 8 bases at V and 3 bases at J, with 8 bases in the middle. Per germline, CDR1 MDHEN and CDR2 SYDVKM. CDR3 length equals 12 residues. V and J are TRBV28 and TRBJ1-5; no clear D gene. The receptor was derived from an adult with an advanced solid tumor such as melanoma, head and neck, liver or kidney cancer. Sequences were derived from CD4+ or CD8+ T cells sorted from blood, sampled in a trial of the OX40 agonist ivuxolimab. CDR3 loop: CASHTANQPQHF. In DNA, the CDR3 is TGTGCCAGCCACACGGCCAATCAGCCCCAGCATTTT.